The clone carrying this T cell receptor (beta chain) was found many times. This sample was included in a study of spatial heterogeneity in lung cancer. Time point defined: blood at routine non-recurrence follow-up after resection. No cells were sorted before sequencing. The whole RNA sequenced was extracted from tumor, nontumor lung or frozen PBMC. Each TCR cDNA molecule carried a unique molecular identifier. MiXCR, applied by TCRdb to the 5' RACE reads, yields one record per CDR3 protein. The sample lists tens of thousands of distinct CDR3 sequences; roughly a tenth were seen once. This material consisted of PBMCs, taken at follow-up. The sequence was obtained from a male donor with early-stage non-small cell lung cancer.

CDR3 in amino acids: CASSLFPGGELFF. CDR3 nucleotide sequence: TGTGCCAGCAGTTTATTTCCTGGCGGGGAGCTGTTTTTT. The V call is TRBV28, the J call TRBJ2-2, with D uncertain. Looked up from germline, CDR1 is MDHEN and CDR2 is SYDVKM. V was clipped by 1 base and J by 7 bases, with 7 bases between them. This CDR3 has 13 residues.